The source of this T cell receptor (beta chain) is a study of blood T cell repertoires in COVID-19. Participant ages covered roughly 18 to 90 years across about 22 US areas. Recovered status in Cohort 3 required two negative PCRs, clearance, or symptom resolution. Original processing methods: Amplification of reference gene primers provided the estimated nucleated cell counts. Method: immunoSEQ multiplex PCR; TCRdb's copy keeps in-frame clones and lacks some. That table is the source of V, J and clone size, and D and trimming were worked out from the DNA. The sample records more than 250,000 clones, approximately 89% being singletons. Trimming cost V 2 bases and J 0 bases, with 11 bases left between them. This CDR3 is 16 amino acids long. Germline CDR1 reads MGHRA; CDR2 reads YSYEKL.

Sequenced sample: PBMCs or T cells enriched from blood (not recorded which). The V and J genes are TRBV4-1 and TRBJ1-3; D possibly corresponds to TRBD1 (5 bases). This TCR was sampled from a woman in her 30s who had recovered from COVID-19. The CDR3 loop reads CASSQWAQGSGNTIYF. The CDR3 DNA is TGCGCCAGCAGCCAATGGGCCCAGGGCTCTGGAAACACCATATATTTT.